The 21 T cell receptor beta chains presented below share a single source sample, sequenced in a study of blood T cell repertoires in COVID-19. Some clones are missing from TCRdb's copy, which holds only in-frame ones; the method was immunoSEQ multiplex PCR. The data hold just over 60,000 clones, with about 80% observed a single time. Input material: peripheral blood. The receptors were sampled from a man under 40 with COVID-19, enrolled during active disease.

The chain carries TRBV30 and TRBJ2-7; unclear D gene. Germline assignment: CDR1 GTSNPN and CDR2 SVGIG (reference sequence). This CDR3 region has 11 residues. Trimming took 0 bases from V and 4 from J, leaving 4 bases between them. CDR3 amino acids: CAWSVSYEQYF. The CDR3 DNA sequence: TGTGCCTGGAGTGTGAGTTACGAGCAGTACTTC.

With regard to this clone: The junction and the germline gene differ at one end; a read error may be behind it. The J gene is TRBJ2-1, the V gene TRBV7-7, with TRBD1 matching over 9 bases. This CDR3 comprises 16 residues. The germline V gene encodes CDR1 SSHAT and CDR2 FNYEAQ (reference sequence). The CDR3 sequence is CASSLDVGTGIGEQFF. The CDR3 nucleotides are TGTGCTAGCAGCTTAGACGTTGGGACAGGGATAGGTGAGCAGTTCTTC. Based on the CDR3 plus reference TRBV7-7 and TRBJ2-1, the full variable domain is GAGVSQSPRYKVTKRGQDVTLRCDPISSHATLYWYQQALGQGPEFLTYFNYEAQPDKSGLPSDRFSAERPEGSISTLTIQRTEQRDSAMYRCASSLDVGTGIGEQFFGPGTRLTVL.

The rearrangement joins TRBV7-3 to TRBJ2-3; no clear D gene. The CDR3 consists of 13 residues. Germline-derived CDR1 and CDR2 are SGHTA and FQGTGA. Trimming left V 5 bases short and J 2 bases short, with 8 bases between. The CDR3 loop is CASSTDNTDTQYF. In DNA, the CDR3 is TGTGCCAGCAGCACAGACAACACAGATACGCAGTATTTT.

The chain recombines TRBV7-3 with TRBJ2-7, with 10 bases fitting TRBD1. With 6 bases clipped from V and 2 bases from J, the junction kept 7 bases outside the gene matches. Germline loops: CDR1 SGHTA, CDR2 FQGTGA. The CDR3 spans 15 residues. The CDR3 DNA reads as TGTGCCAGCAGGCTCGCAGACAGGGGGCCCTACGAGCAGTACTTC. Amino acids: CASRLADRGPYEQYF.

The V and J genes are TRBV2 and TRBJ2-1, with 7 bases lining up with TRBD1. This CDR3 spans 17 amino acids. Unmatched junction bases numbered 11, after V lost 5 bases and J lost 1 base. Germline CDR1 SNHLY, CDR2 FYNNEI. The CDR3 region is CASSRVSSGGSYNEQFF. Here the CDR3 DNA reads TGTGCCAGCAGTCGCGTCTCCTCAGGGGGTTCCTACAATGAGCAGTTCTTC.

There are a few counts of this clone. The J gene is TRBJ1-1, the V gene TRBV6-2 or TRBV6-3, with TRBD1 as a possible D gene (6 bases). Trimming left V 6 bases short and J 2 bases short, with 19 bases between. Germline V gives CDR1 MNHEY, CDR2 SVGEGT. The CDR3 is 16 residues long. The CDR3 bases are TGTGCCAGCAGCCCCACGAGGACAGCTAGAAACACTGAAGCTTTCTTT. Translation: CASSPTRTARNTEAFF.

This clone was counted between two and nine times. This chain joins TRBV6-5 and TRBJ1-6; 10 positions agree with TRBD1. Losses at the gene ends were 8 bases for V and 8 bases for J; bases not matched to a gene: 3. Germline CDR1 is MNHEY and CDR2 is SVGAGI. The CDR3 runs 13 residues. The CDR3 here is CASPGQGYSPLHF. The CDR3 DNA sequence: TGTGCCAGCCCGGGACAGGGGTATTCACCCCTCCACTTT.

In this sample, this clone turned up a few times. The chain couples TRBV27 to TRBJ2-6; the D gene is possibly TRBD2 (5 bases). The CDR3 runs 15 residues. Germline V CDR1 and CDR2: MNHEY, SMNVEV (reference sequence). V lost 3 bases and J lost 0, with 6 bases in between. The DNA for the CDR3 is TGTGCCAGCAGTTTCGGGGTCTCTGGGGCCAACGTCCTGACTTTC. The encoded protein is CASSFGVSGANVLTF.

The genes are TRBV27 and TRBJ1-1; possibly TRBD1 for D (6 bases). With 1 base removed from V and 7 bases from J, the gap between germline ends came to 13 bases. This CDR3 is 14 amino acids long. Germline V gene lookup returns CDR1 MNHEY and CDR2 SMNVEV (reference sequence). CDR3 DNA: TGTGCCAGCAGTTTATGGGGGGGGGCAGGTGAAGCTTTCTTT. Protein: CASSLWGGAGEAFF.

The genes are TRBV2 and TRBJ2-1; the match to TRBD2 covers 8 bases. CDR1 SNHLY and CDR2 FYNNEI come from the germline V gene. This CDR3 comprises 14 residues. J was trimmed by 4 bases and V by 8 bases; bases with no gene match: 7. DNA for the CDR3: TGTGCCAGCGCGCGGGGGGCTAATTACAATGAGCAGTTCTTC. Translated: CASARGANYNEQFF.

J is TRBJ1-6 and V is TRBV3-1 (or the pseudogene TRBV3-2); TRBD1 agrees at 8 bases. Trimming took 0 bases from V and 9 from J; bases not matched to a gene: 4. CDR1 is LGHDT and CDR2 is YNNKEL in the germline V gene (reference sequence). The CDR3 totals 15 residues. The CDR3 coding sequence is TGTGCCAGCAGCCAAGATCAGGGGGCTGGTTCACCCCTCCACTTT. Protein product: CASSQDQGAGSPLHF.

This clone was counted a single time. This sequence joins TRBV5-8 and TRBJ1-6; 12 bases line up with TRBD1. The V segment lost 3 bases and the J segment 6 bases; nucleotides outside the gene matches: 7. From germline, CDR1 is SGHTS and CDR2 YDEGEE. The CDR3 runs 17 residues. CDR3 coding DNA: TGTGCCAGCAGCTCGCCCTCGGGACAGGGGGCTAATTCACCCCTCCACTTT. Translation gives CASSSPSGQGANSPLHF.

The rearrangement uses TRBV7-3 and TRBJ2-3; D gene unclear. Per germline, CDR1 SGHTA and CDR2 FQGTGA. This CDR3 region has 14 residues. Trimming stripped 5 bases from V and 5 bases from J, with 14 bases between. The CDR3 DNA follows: TGTGCCAGCAGCCCCCAGCAACAGCTAGATACGCAGTATTTT. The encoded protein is CASSPQQQLDTQYF.

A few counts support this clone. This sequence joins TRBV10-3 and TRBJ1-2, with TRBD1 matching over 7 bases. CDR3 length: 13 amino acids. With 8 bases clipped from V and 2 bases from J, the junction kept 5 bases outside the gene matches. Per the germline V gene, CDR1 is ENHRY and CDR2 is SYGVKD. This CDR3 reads CAIGQDENYGYTF. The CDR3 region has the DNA TGTGCCATCGGACAGGATGAGAACTATGGCTACACCTTC.

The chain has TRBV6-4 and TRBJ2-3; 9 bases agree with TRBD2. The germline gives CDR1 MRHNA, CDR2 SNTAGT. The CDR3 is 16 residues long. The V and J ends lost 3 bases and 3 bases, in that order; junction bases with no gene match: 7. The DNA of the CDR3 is TGTGCCAGCAGTGAGCTAGCGGGACCGAATACAGATACGCAGTATTTT. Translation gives CASSELAGPNTDTQYF.

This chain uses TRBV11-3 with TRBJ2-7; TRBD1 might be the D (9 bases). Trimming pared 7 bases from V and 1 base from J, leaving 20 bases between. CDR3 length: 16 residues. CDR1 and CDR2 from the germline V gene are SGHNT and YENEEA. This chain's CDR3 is CASTRGGTGTSYEQYF. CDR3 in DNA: TGTGCCAGCACCCGGGGGGGGACAGGGACTTCCTACGAGCAGTACTTC.

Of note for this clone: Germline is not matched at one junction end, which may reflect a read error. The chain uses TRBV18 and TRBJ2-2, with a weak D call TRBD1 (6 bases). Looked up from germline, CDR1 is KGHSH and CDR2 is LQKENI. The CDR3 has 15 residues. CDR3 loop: CASSPLQGNAGELFF. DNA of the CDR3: TGTGCCAGCTCACCACTCCAGGGGAACGCCGGGGAGCTGTTTTTT.

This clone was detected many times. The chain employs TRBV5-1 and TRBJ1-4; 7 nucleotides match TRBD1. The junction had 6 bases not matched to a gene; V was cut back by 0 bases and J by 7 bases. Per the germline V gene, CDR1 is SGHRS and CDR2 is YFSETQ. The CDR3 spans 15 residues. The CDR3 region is CASSLGDRVGEKLFF. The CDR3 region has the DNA TGCGCCAGCAGCTTGGGCGACAGGGTTGGTGAAAAACTGTTTTTT.

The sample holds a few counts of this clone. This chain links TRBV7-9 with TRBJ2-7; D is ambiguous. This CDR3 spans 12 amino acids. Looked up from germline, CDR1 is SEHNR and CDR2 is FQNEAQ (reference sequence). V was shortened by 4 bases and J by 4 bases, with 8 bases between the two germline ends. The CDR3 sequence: CASSYESYEQYF. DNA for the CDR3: TGTGCCAGCAGCTACGAGTCTTACGAGCAGTACTTC.

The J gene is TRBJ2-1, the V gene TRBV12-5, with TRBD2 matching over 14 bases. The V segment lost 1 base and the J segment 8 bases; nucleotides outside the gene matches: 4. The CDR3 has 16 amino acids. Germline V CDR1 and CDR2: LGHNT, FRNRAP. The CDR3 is CASGLGGTSGSDEQFF. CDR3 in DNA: TGTGCTAGTGGTTTGGGGGGGACTAGCGGGAGCGATGAGCAGTTCTTC.

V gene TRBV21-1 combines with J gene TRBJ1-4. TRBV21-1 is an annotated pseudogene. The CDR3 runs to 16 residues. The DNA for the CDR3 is TGTGCCAGCAGCAAAACGGGGGGGGCCCCTAATGAAAAACTGTTTTTT. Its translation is CASSKTGGAPNEKLFF.